This TCR beta chain was recovered during a study of blood T cells in healthy people across ages. The study, taken as a whole, reports: It was not known whether donors were CMV positive (a possible confounder of expanded clonotype changes).

The V gene lost 5 bases and the J gene lost 5 bases, with 10 bases spanning the gap. This CDR3 is built from 13 residues. Donation came from healthy Caucasian individuals in Russia who were aged about 6 to 100. In regard to this clonotype: The antigen remains undetermined.

The authors ran a second PCR of 7 to 11 cycles using a sample-barcoded 5' primer and a J-beta primer mix. Sequencing yielded, for each sample, at least 2.5 million paired-end reads carrying CDR3. TCRdb reprocessed the 5' RACE reads with MiXCR, giving one entry per CDR3 protein. This sample yields 650,000 to 1,000,000 distinct CDR3 sequences, of which 35% to 40% are seen a single time; around 13% belongs to the top ten. This chain connects TRBV12-3 or TRBV12-4 to TRBJ1-5; D ambiguous. Sequencing used blood. The clonotype originates from a man younger than 30 in good health. The CDR3 region has the DNA TGTGCCAGCAGTGCCGTGTGGGATCAGCCCCAGCATTTT. This encodes CASSAVWDQPQHF.